The 15 T cell receptor beta chains presented below share a single source sample, sequenced in a study of cytomegalovirus exposure and HLA in healthy donors. The PCR was carried out with 60 Vbeta primers and 13 Jbeta primers. The table came from immunoSEQ multiplex PCR; TCRdb's copy has only in-frame clones and leaves some out. The data contain 100,000 to 150,000 clones, 81% of them singletons. The sample comprised PBMCs. These receptor sequences come from a man aged 18 to 29 in good health and CMV-seropositive.

This clone has a single count. The chain joins TRBV5-4 to TRBJ2-7; the D gene is possibly TRBD1 (6 bases). Germline V lookup: CDR1 SGHNT, CDR2 YYREEE (reference sequence). V was pared by 3 bases and J by 0 bases, with 13 bases between. The CDR3 is 15 residues long. The CDR3 region is CASSWGTGYSYEQYF. CDR3 coding DNA: TGTGCCAGCAGCTGGGGAACAGGGTACTCCTACGAGCAGTACTTC.

The rearrangement links TRBV7-2 to TRBJ2-6; D is unclear. The CDR3 consists of 17 residues. Germline CDR1 is SGHTA and CDR2 is FQGNSA. V lost 3 bases, J lost 0 bases, and 12 bases lay in between. The DNA of the CDR3 is TGTGCCAGCAGCTTCCGGGTCGCCGACTCTGGGGCCAACGTCCTGACTTTC. Amino acid sequence: CASSFRVADSGANVLTF.

About this clone itself: Additional DNA sequences in this sample encode the identical CDR3. This rearrangement joins TRBV9 to TRBJ1-3; no clear D gene. The V gene's germline CDR1 is SGDLS and CDR2 YYNGEE. Between the trimmed V and J ends, which lost 2 bases and 0 bases, there was a span of 6 bases. The CDR3 length is 14 residues. The CDR3 DNA reads as TGTGCCAGCAGCGTCGCCGGCTCTGGAAACACCATATATTTT. It encodes CASSVAGSGNTIYF.

The chain has TRBV2 and TRBJ1-1; D not resolved. Trimming removed 2 bases at V and 4 bases at J, with 23 bases between. There are 18 residues in the CDR3. Germline values: CDR1 SNHLY, CDR2 FYNNEI. CDR3 residues: CASSEWAGFGFGGTEAFF. DNA of the CDR3: TGTGCCAGCAGTGAATGGGCAGGTTTCGGTTTCGGTGGCACTGAAGCTTTCTTT.

This chain uses TRBV30 with TRBJ1-6; possible D gene TRBD1, 5 bases. This CDR3 is 13 amino acids long. Trimming pared 6 bases from V and 10 bases from J, leaving 16 bases between. CDR1 GTSNPN and CDR2 SVGIG come from the germline V gene (reference sequence). The CDR3 region is CACRGGVESPLHF. For the CDR3, the DNA is TGTGCCTGCCGCGGGGGAGTAGAATCACCCCTCCACTTT. Based on the CDR3 plus reference TRBV30 and TRBJ1-6, the full variable domain is SQTIHQWPATLVQPVGSPLSLECTVEGTSNPNLYWYRQAAGRGLQLLFYSVGIGQISSEVPQNLSASRPQDRQFILSSKKLLLSDSGFYLCACRGGVESPLHFGNGTRLTVT.

The chain recombines TRBV30 with TRBJ1-4; D is ambiguous. V lost 0 bases, J lost 2 bases, and 7 bases lay in between. The CDR3 has 14 residues. Germline assignment: CDR1 GTSNPN and CDR2 SVGIG (reference sequence). The DNA of the CDR3 is TGTGCCTGGAGTGTCGGGGTTACTAATGAAAAACTGTTTTTT. This encodes CAWSVGVTNEKLFF.

The chain couples TRBV7-9 to TRBJ2-5, with D maybe TRBD2 (5 bases). Germline V gene lookup returns CDR1 SEHNR and CDR2 FQNEAQ (reference sequence). The CDR3 extends over 14 amino acids. With 6 bases removed from V and 1 base from J, the gap between germline ends came to 12 bases. For the CDR3, the DNA is TGTGCCAGCAGGGACGCGGGTGTCCAAGAGACCCAGTACTTC. Its protein product is CASRDAGVQETQYF.

The J gene is TRBJ2-5, the V gene TRBV28; TRBD1 agrees at 9 bases. The CDR3 consists of 17 residues. Germline V CDR1 and CDR2: MDHEN, SYDVKM. J was trimmed by 2 bases and V by 6 bases; bases with no gene match: 13. The CDR3 region has the DNA TGTGCCAGCAGCCCAAGTAGGCCGGGACAGGGACAAGAGACCCAGTACTTC. This codes for CASSPSRPGQGQETQYF.

V gene TRBV9 combines with J gene TRBJ2-5, with 8 bases fitting TRBD1. This CDR3 has 17 amino acids. J was trimmed by 0 bases and V by 3 bases; bases with no gene match: 10. From germline, CDR1 is SGDLS and CDR2 YYNGEE. CDR3 coding DNA: TGTGCCAGCAGCGAGACAGGGGCCTTATCCCACCAAGAGACCCAGTACTTC. This translates into CASSETGALSHQETQYF.

The chain employs TRBV19 and TRBJ1-6, with a tentative D call TRBD1 (5 bases). Germline loops: CDR1 LNHDA, CDR2 SQIVND (reference sequence). Trimming removed 4 bases from V and 0 bases from J, with 10 bases in between. The CDR3 covers 16 residues. In DNA, the CDR3 is TGTGCCAGTAGTACTGACGGGGGCTCCTATAATTCACCCCTCCACTTT. Translating it yields CASSTDGGSYNSPLHF.

The rearrangement links TRBV6-5 to TRBJ1-1; possible D gene TRBD1, 6 bases. V lost 6 bases to trimming and J lost 5 bases, with 16 bases between them. This CDR3 contains 14 residues. CDR1 MNHEY and CDR2 SVGAGI come from the germline V gene. CDR3 nucleotides: TGTGCCAGCAGGTTCAGGGGTCTAGGGACTGAAGCTTTCTTT. It yields the protein CASRFRGLGTEAFF.

The J gene is TRBJ2-3, the V gene TRBV6-1; 10 positions match TRBD1. The CDR3 is 15 amino acids. V shed 6 bases and J 4 bases; nucleotides not matched to a gene: 7. Germline V gene lookup returns CDR1 MNHNS and CDR2 SASEGT. CDR3 DNA: TGTGCCAGCAGAGGTTTTGGACAGGGGGCAGATACGCAGTATTTT. Translating gives CASRGFGQGADTQYF.

The V call is TRBV13, the J call TRBJ2-3; D might be TRBD2 (5 bases). The CDR3 is 13 amino acids. CDR1 and CDR2 from the germline V gene are PRHDT and FYEKMQ (reference sequence). The germline V and J ends were trimmed by 3 bases and 4 bases, with 8 bases remaining between them. The CDR3 bases are TGTGCCAGCAGCTTTGGGAGCTCAGATACGCAGTATTTT. As protein: CASSFGSSDTQYF.

The DNA for the CDR3 is TGTGCCAGCAGTTATTCCACTGGTGATCGGCAGTACTTC. Translating gives CASSYSTGDRQYF. The chain carries TRBV6-6 and TRBJ2-7; D is uncertain. The CDR3 length is 13 residues. The germline V gene encodes CDR1 MNHNY and CDR2 SVGAGI (reference sequence). Trimming pared 3 bases from V and 9 bases from J, leaving 15 bases between.

The chain employs TRBV5-1 and TRBJ1-1, with D hard to call. The CDR3 covers 15 residues. Deletions cut 1 base from V and 6 bases from J, with 16 bases between. Germline V gene sequence: CDR1 SGHRS, CDR2 YFSETQ. The CDR3 DNA sequence: TGCGCCAGCAGCTTGTCTCGGGGAAAAGGAGCTGAAGCTTTCTTT. Its protein product is CASSLSRGKGAEAFF.